This T cell receptor beta chain appears in the sequencing data of a study of Graves' ophthalmopathy and Graves' hyperthyroidism. Amplification targeted the TCR beta CDR3 regions, with RNA transcripts as the source material. Following a first-round RT-PCR that used HTBI primers, a second-round multiplex PCR was carried out. TCRdb itself ran the multiplex PCR reads through MiXCR, one entry per CDR3 protein. The table lists about 590,000 distinct CDR3 sequences, approximately 35% of them singletons. CDR1 is WSHSY and CDR2 is SAAADI in the germline V gene. Trimming stripped 3 bases from V and 1 base from J, with 9 bases between. This CDR3 comprises 14 residues. This clonotype came up a few times.

Specimen: peripheral blood or thyroid tissue (not recorded which). The rearrangement joins TRBV10-2 to TRBJ2-5; tentative D call: TRBD2 (5 bases). This receptor was taken from an adult man with Graves' hyperthyroidism. The DNA of the CDR3 is TGCGCCAGCAGTGATGGGCTAGCCCAAGAGACCCAGTACTTC. Its protein is CASSDGLAQETQYF.